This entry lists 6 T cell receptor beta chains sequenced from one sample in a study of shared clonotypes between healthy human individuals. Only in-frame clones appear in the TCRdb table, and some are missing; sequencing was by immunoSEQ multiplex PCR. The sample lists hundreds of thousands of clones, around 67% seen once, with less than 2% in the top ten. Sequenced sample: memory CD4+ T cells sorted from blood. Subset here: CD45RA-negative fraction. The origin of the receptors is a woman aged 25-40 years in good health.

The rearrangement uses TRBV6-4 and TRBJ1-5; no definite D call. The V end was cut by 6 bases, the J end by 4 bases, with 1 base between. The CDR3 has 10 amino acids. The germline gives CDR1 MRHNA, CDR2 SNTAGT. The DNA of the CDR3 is TGTGCCAGCAGGAATCAGCCCCAGCATTTT. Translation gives CASRNQPQHF.

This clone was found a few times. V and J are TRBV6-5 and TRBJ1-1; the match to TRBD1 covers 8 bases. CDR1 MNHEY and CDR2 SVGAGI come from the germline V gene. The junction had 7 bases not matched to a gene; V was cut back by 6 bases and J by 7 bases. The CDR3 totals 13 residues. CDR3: CASSYQGQVEAFF. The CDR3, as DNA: TGTGCCAGCAGCTACCAGGGACAGGTTGAAGCTTTCTTT.

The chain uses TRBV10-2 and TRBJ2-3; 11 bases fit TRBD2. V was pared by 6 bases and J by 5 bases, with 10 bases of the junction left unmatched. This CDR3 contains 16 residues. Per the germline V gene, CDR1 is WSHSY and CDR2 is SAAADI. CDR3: CASRRGVAGGEDTQYF. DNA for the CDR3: TGCGCCAGCAGACGTGGGGTAGCGGGAGGGGAAGATACGCAGTATTTT.

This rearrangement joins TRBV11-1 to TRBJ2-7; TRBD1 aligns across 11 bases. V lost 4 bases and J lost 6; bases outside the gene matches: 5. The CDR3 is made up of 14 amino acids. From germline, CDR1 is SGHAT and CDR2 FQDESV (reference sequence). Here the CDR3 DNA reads TGTGCCAGCAGCTCCCGGGACAGGGGGGCCGAGCAGTACTTC. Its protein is CASSSRDRGAEQYF. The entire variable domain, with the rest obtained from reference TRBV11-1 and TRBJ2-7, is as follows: EAEVAQSPRYKITEKSQAVAFWCDPISGHATLYWYRQILGQGPELLVQFQDESVVDDSQLPKDRFSAERLKGVDSTLKIQPAELGDSAMYLCASSSRDRGAEQYFGPGTRLTVT.

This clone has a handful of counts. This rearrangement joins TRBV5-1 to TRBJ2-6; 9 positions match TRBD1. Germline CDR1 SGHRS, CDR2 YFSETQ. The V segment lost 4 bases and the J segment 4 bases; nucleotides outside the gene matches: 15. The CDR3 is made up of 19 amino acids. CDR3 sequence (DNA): TGCGCCAGCAGCGGGGGCCCGGGACAGGGAGCGTTCGGGGCCAACGTCCTGACTTTC. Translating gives CASSGGPGQGAFGANVLTF.

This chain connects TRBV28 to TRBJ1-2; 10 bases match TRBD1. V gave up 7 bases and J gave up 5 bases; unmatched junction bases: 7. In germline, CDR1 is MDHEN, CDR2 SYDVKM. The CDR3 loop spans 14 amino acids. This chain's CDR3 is CASTRQGAVYGYTF. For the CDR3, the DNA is TGTGCCAGCACCCGACAGGGGGCGGTTTATGGCTACACCTTC.